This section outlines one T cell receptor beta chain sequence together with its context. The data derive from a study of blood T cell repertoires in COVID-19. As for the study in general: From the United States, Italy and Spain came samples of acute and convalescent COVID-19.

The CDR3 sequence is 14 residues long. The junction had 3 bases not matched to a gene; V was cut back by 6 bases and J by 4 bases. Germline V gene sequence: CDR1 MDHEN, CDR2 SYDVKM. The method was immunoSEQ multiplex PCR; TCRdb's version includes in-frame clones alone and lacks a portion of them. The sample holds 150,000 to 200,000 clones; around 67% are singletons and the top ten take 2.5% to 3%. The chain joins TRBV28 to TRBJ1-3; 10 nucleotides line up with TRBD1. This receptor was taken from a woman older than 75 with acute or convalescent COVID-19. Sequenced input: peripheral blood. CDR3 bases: TGTGCCAGCAGGGGACAGGGGTTAGGAAACACCATATATTTT. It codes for CASRGQGLGNTIYF.